The sample holds one count of the clone carrying this T cell receptor (beta chain). Its antigen is as yet unknown. The junction shows a germline mismatch at one end, possibly a read error. The data were obtained in a study of T-cell memory formation after mild COVID-19. Study-wide background: Most TCR clusters belonged to a single donor. Study observations and caveats: The study detected some responding clones in pre-infection memory, suggesting cross-reactive memory joined. From day 15 to 85, contracting clones were balanced between CD4 and CD8, whereas later expanders leaned toward CD4+.

MiXCR, applied by TCRdb to the 5' RACE reads, yields one record per CDR3 protein. The sample carries roughly 300,000 distinct CDR3 sequences, 8.2% recorded once. Looked up from germline, CDR1 is SGHKS and CDR2 is YYEKEE (reference sequence). The CDR3 totals 14 residues. The chain joins TRBV5-5 to TRBJ2-1, with TRBD1 identical over 11 bases. The sequenced sample was PBMCs or a T cell subset sorted from them (not recorded which). The receptor was isolated from a man younger than 35 who had mild COVID-19 (a few samples of this study predate the infection). Cell type and time point are not known. The CDR3 region has the DNA TGTGCCAGCAGCTCGGACAGGGGGCACGATGAGAAGTTCTTC. Translating it yields CASSSDRGHDEKFF.